This T cell receptor (beta chain) emerged from a study of cytomegalovirus exposure and HLA in healthy donors. Study information: A preliminary data release comprised 70 million to 95 million unique TCRs obtained from HLA-typed donors. General study findings and limits: In a later analysis, fewer than 20,000 TCR beta sequences were associated with HLA alleles at 0.05 false discovery rate. For most TCR sequences rarity was the rule, although some public TCRs occurred in many donors.

About this clone: As yet, its antigen is unknown.

The PCR had 60 Vbeta and 13 Jbeta primers. Sequenced by immunoSEQ multiplex PCR; TCRdb stores in-frame clones only, minus some. The data contain around 200,000 clones, 75% to 85% of them singletons. Healthy people donating bone marrow made up the donors. The sample was PBMCs. The source is a boy aged 5 to 17 in good health and CMV-seronegative.

CDR3 loop: CASSTRDRGKYGYTF. The CDR3 DNA follows: TGTGCCAGCAGTACCCGGGACAGGGGGAAGTATGGCTACACCTTC. The gene calls are TRBV6-5 and TRBJ1-2; 11 positions agree with TRBD1. CDR1 and CDR2 from the germline V gene are MNHEY and SVGAGI. With V trimmed by 5 bases and J by 5 bases, 7 bases remained unmatched. The CDR3 consists of 15 residues.